This T cell receptor beta chain was recovered during a study of T cell responses to AZD1222 COVID-19 vaccine. Trimming removed 8 bases at V and 2 bases at J, with 19 bases between. CDR3 length: 16 amino acids. CDR1 is MNHEY, CDR2 SMNVEV, per germline (reference sequence). TCRdb's table, derived via immunoSEQ multiplex PCR, lists solely in-frame clones and lacks some. The repertoire holds over 130,000 clones, 80% to 95% seen once, with under 4% in the top ten. With respect to this clone: The antigen remains unidentified.

Combined were second doses at about 4 or about 12 weeks. The study, taken as a whole, reports: Of the AZD1222 recipients, only six were seropositive at baseline. Dominant CD4 TCR responses targeted spike regions 160-218 and 743-854. None of the repertoires were sampled until the peak T cell response had passed.

The sequence came from an adult who received the AZD1222 COVID-19 vaccine. This chain uses TRBV27 with TRBJ2-1; unclear D gene. The sequencing used peripheral blood, collected 28 days after the second AZD1222 dose. The DNA for the CDR3 is TGTGCCAGCGGGTCGGAGCGAAGCTTTACCTACAATGAGCAGTTCTTC. It encodes CASGSERSFTYNEQFF.